These 15 T cell receptor beta chains were sequenced from one sample in a study of technical replicates of blood from a few donors (dated by TCRdb to 2016 to 2017). Library construction relied on the immunoSEQ multiplex PCR assay. The table comes from immuneACCESS by way of TCRdb, which keeps in-frame sequences with V and J called. Part of the clones is missing from these tables; in studies checked, under half for an unresolved V gene and the rest for unknown reasons. Recorded for this sample are tens of thousands of clones; 96% of them occurred a single time. The ten largest clones add up to 0.37% of the sample. The sample taken for sequencing was T cells isolated from PBMCs. The receptors originated from a human donor in good health.

The chain recombines TRBV7-3 with TRBJ2-2, with D perhaps TRBD2 (5 bases). Germline V gene sequence: CDR1 SGHTA, CDR2 FQGTGA. Trimming removed 2 bases from V and 2 bases from J, with 12 bases in between. CDR3 size: 16 residues. The CDR3: CASSLGYAGNTGELFF. Here the CDR3 DNA reads TGTGCCAGCAGCTTAGGGTATGCGGGTAACACCGGGGAGCTGTTTTTT. Together with reference TRBV7-3 and TRBJ2-2, the CDR3 gives the full variable domain: GAGVSQTPSNKVTEKGKYVELRCDPISGHTALYWYRQSLGQGPEFLIYFQGTGAADDSGLPNDRFFAVRPEGSVSTLKIQRTERGDSAVYLCASSLGYAGNTGELFFGEGSRLTVL.

The chain joins TRBV6-5 to TRBJ2-7, with D maybe TRBD1 (6 bases). The CDR3 covers 12 residues. CDR1 and CDR2 from the germline V gene are MNHEY and SVGAGI. Trimming took off 5 bases at V and 7 bases at J, with 12 bases between the two ends. The CDR3 here is CASSRTGREQYF. The CDR3 region has the DNA TGTGCCAGCAGTCGCACAGGGCGGGAGCAGTACTTC.

The chain uses TRBV2 and TRBJ2-7; TRBD1 might be the D (6 bases). CDR3 length: 11 residues. Trimming shortened V by 8 bases and J by 4 bases, and 9 bases separated the two germline ends. CDR1 is SNHLY and CDR2 is FYNNEI in the germline V gene. The CDR3 sequence: CASRTGYEQYF. In nucleotides, the CDR3 is TGTGCCAGCCGAACAGGGTACGAGCAGTACTTC.

The genes are TRBV6-5 and TRBJ2-7, with D possibly TRBD1 on 6 matching bases. The CDR3 is 15 residues long. Trimming left V 3 bases short and J 2 bases short, with 14 bases between. Germline loops: CDR1 MNHEY, CDR2 SVGAGI. CDR3 sequence (DNA): TGTGCCAGCAGTTATTCGGACAGCATGGCCTACGAGCAGTACTTC. It yields the protein CASSYSDSMAYEQYF.

The chain recombines TRBV30 with TRBJ1-1; TRBD1 agrees at 9 bases. Germline CDR1 GTSNPN, CDR2 SVGIG (reference sequence). The CDR3 contains 14 residues. Trimming took 0 bases from V and 10 from J; bases not matched to a gene: 9. CDR3 loop: CAWSVEQGAGRAFF. CDR3 coding DNA: TGTGCCTGGAGTGTCGAACAGGGGGCTGGCAGAGCTTTCTTT.

DNA of the CDR3: TGTGCCAGCAGCCGGAGTCCGGCTAACTATGGCTACACCTTC. Residues: CASSRSPANYGYTF. The chain has TRBV7-2 and TRBJ1-2, with D uncertain. V lost 5 bases to trimming and J lost 0 bases, with 10 bases between them. The CDR3 extends over 14 amino acids. The germline gives CDR1 SGHTA, CDR2 FQGNSA.

The chain links TRBV7-2 to TRBJ1-5; 8 bases fit TRBD1. Germline CDR1 is SGHTA and CDR2 is FQGNSA. The length of the CDR3 is 16 residues. After removal of 0 bases from V and 7 bases from J, the junction contained 8 bases not matched to a gene. The CDR3 loop reads CASSLAQGAVGQPQHF. DNA of the CDR3: TGTGCCAGCAGCTTAGCCCAGGGGGCAGTAGGGCAGCCCCAGCATTTT.

The chain is built from TRBV5-6 and TRBJ2-3; 8 nucleotides agree with TRBD2. The germline V gene has CDR1 SGHDT and CDR2 YYEEEE. This CDR3 spans 14 amino acids. Germline trimming cut 2 bases from V and 8 bases from J; bases unmatched to any gene: 7. The CDR3 is CASSFPSGSGTQYF. CDR3 DNA: TGTGCCAGCAGCTTTCCCAGCGGGAGTGGTACGCAGTATTTT.

The rearrangement joins TRBV27 to TRBJ2-7; D ambiguous. This CDR3 spans 15 amino acids. CDR1 MNHEY and CDR2 SMNVEV come from the germline V gene (reference sequence). The V gene lost 0 bases and the J gene lost 3 bases, with 12 bases spanning the gap. As DNA, the CDR3 is TGTGCCAGCAGTTTATCCCTAGAGACTCGCTACGAGCAGTACTTC. Protein product: CASSLSLETRYEQYF.

This chain links TRBV7-9 with TRBJ2-7; D possibly corresponds to TRBD1 (5 bases). The germline V gene has CDR1 SEHNR and CDR2 FQNEAQ (reference sequence). V gave up 5 bases and J gave up 0 bases, with 11 bases separating them. This CDR3 spans 14 amino acids. The CDR3 protein is CASSPPTASYEQYF. The CDR3 coding sequence is TGTGCCAGCAGCCCGCCGACAGCCTCCTACGAGCAGTACTTC. Full variable domain (outside the CDR3, taken from reference TRBV7-9 and TRBJ2-7): DTGVSQNPRHKITKRGQNVTFRCDPISEHNRLYWYRQTLGQGPEFLTYFQNEAQLEKSRLLSDRFSAERPKGSFSTLEIQRTEQGDSAMYLCASSPPTASYEQYFGPGTRLTVT.

V usage is TRBV7-2 and J usage is TRBJ2-1; unclear D gene. V lost 1 base to trimming and J lost 4 bases, with 5 bases between them. The CDR3 length is 13 residues. Germline V gives CDR1 SGHTA, CDR2 FQGNSA. The CDR3 nucleotides are TGTGCCAGCAGCTTAGGACTTTACAATGAGCAGTTCTTC. This translates into CASSLGLYNEQFF.

The chain employs TRBV25-1 and TRBJ2-1; 11 bases map to TRBD2. V shed 6 bases and J 6 bases; nucleotides not matched to a gene: 7. The CDR3 sequence is 15 residues long. Germline V gene data show CDR1 as MGHDK and CDR2 as SYGVNS. The CDR3 loop reads CASSELAGVGNEQFF. DNA for the CDR3: TGTGCCAGCAGCGAACTAGCGGGAGTTGGCAATGAGCAGTTCTTC.

The V and J genes are TRBV27 and TRBJ1-2, with D possibly being TRBD1 (5 bases). Germline-derived CDR1 and CDR2 are MNHEY and SMNVEV (reference sequence). The CDR3 runs 11 residues. The V end was cut by 5 bases, the J end by 8 bases, with 9 bases between. The CDR3 is CASSDQGGYTF. The CDR3 DNA reads as TGTGCCAGCAGTGACCAGGGAGGCTACACCTTC.

This chain links TRBV29-1 with TRBJ2-7; a weak D match, TRBD2 (5 bases). This CDR3 has 13 amino acids. The V and J ends lost 1 base and 5 bases respectively, with 12 bases between them. The germline V gene encodes CDR1 SQVTM and CDR2 ANQGSEA. The CDR3 region has the DNA TGCAGCGTTGAAGTATGGGGAGACAACGAGCAGTACTTC. This translates into CSVEVWGDNEQYF.

CDR3: CASSADMRVYEQFF. DNA of the CDR3: TGTGCCAGCAGTGCGGACATGAGAGTCTATGAGCAGTTCTTC. This rearrangement joins TRBV6-5 to TRBJ2-1; D perhaps matches TRBD1 (5 bases). In germline, CDR1 is MNHEY, CDR2 SVGAGI. The CDR3 is made up of 14 amino acids. V was pared by 5 bases and J by 8 bases, with 16 bases between.